This TCR beta chain was profiled in a study of shared clonotypes between healthy human individuals. Points from the study as a whole: The study sampled only blood, and tissue repertoires likely differ.

Notes on this clone: Its target is not known.

The protocol was immunoSEQ multiplex PCR, while the TCRdb copy is restricted to in-frame clones and leaves out a portion. The sample records some 1,100,000 clones, 75% to 85% being singletons. The origin of this receptor is a man younger than 35 in good health. Some clones in this sample may be carry-over from other donors' samples. The sequenced sample consisted of memory CD4+ T cells from PBMCs. Indicated subset: CD45RA-negative fraction.

The CDR3 DNA follows: TGCGCCAGCAGCTTGGCCGTAGCGGGAGGTGTGGAGACCCAGTACTTC. Its protein is CASSLAVAGGVETQYF. This chain uses TRBV5-1 with TRBJ2-5, with 10 bases matching TRBD2. There are 16 residues in the CDR3. The germline V gene encodes CDR1 SGHRS and CDR2 YFSETQ. V shed 0 bases, J shed 5 bases, and the junction held 7 bases outside the gene matches.